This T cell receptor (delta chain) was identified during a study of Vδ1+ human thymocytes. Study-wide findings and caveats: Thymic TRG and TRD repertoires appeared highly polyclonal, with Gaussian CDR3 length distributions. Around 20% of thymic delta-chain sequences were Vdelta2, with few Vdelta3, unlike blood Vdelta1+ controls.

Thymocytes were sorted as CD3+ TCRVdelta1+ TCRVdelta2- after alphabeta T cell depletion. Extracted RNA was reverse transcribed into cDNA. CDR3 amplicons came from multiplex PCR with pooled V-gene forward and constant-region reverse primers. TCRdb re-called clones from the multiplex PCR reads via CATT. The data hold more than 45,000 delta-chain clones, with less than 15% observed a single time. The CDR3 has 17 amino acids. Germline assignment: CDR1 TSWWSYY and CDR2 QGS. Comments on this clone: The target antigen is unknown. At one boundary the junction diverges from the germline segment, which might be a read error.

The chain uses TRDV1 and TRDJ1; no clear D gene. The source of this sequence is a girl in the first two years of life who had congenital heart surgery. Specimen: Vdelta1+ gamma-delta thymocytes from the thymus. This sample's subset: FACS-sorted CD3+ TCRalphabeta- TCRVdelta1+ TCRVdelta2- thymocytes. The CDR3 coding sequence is TGTGCTCTTGGGGAACTAGACCCCCCGTACTCTCTCGATCAACTCATCTTT. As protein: CALGELDPPYSLDQLIF.